The 20 T cell receptor beta chains below were found in one sample sequenced in a study of cytomegalovirus exposure and HLA in healthy donors. The PCR contained 60 Vbeta and 13 Jbeta primers. Generated by immunoSEQ multiplex PCR, the TCRdb table keeps only in-frame clones and is missing some. The table lists some 130,000 clones, roughly 80% of them singletons, with more than 2.5% in the top ten. The sample was PBMCs. These receptor sequences come from a male donor in good health and CMV-seronegative.

V and J are TRBV7-3 and TRBJ2-3; 7 bases are a match to TRBD2. Per germline, CDR1 SGHTA and CDR2 FQGTGA. CDR3 length: 16 residues. J gave up 5 bases and V 1 base, and 9 bases lay outside the gene matches. CDR3 bases: TGTGCCAGCAGCTTAATGATGGGGGGGATTGGAGATACGCAGTATTTT. Protein product: CASSLMMGGIGDTQYF.

The rearrangement links TRBV2 to TRBJ2-7, with 11 bases matching TRBD2. V lost 8 bases, J lost 2 bases, and 2 bases stayed unmatched. Germline loops: CDR1 SNHLY, CDR2 FYNNEI. This CDR3 comprises 13 residues. This CDR3 is CASGLAGPYEQYF. The CDR3 nucleotides read TGTGCCAGCGGACTAGCGGGCCCCTACGAGCAGTACTTC. Full variable domain (remainder filled in from reference TRBV2 and TRBJ2-7): EPEVTQTPSHQVTQMGQEVILRCVPISNHLYFYWYRQILGQKVEFLVSFYNNEISEKSEIFDDQFSVERPDGSNFTLKIRSTKLEDSAMYFCASGLAGPYEQYFGPGTRLTVT.

With respect to this clone: The same CDR3 is also encoded by other DNA sequences in this sample. CDR3 nucleotides: TGCGCCAGCACCCCCCGGACAGGGAACACTGAAGCTTTCTTT. Its protein is CASTPRTGNTEAFF. The gene calls are TRBV5-1 and TRBJ1-1, with 7 positions matching TRBD1. The CDR3 consists of 14 residues. Germline assignment: CDR1 SGHRS and CDR2 YFSETQ. Trimming at V came to 6 bases and at J to 1 base, leaving 6 bases not matched to a gene.

V usage is TRBV5-4 and J usage is TRBJ2-1; D unclear. V lost 3 bases, J lost 5 bases, and 3 bases lay in between. Germline lookup yields CDR1 SGHNT and CDR2 YYREEE (reference sequence). CDR3 length: 11 residues. CDR3 nucleotide sequence: TGTGCCAGCAGCTCAAACAATGAGCAGTTCTTC. Its protein product is CASSSNNEQFF. Full variable domain (missing parts from reference TRBV5-4 and TRBJ2-1): ETGVTQSPTHLIKTRGQQVTLRCSSQSGHNTVSWYQQALGQGPQFIFQYYREEENGRGNFPPRFSGLQFPNYSSELNVNALELDDSALYLCASSSNNEQFFGPGTRLTVL.

This sequence joins TRBV19 and TRBJ2-7; 9 nucleotides align to TRBD1. From germline, CDR1 is LNHDA and CDR2 SQIVND (reference sequence). The trim removed 5 bases at V and 2 bases at J, leaving 7 bases unmatched. CDR3 size: 15 residues. CDR3 nucleotide sequence: TGTGCCAGTAGTGTCGGGACAGGGCGACCCTACGAGCAGTACTTC. Its translation is CASSVGTGRPYEQYF.

This rearrangement joins TRBV6-4 to TRBJ2-5; 9 nucleotides line up with TRBD2. Germline assignment: CDR1 MRHNA and CDR2 SNTAGT. This CDR3 has 15 amino acids. Trimming removed 4 bases from V and 0 bases from J; junction bases left unmatched: 3. The CDR3 coding sequence is TGTGCCAGCAGTGCATTAGCGGGGGACCAAGAGACCCAGTACTTC. Residues: CASSALAGDQETQYF.

As regards this clone: A junction boundary mismatches the germline segment, possibly from a read error. The chain links TRBV6-1 to TRBJ2-7; 8 positions match TRBD2. The CDR3 extends over 12 amino acids. CDR1 MNHNS and CDR2 SASEGT come from the germline V gene. This CDR3 is CASSERGGTLNF. DNA for the CDR3: TGTGCCAGCAGTGAACGGGGGGGGACACTTAACTTC.

The chain uses TRBV6-6 and TRBJ1-5, with 7 bases identical to TRBD1. CDR3 length: 15 residues. After removal of 4 bases from V and 1 base from J, the junction contained 4 bases not matched to a gene. CDR1 is MNHNY and CDR2 is SVGAGI in the germline V gene (reference sequence). CDR3 bases: TGTGCCAGCAGTTCGACAGGGAACAGCAATCAGCCCCAGCATTTT. Its protein product is CASSSTGNSNQPQHF.

The V call is TRBV7-2, the J call TRBJ1-4; maybe TRBD1 (5 bases). Trimming removed 4 bases from V and 5 bases from J, with 14 bases in between. The CDR3 has 15 residues. The V gene's germline CDR1 is SGHTA and CDR2 FQGNSA. CDR3 in DNA: TGTGCCAGCAGCTCCTCGCGGGGCCCGAATGAAAAACTGTTTTTT. Encoded protein: CASSSSRGPNEKLFF.

To note about this clone: At one end the junction does not follow the germline gene, possibly because of a read error. The V gene is TRBV28, the J gene TRBJ1-2, with D uncertain. The length of the CDR3 is 14 residues. Germline CDR1 MDHEN, CDR2 SYDVKM. The CDR3 sequence: CASNLAAGIYGYTF. The CDR3 nucleotides are TGTGCCAGCAATTTAGCGGCGGGAATCTATGGCTACACCTTC.

There are a few counts of this clone. The gene calls are TRBV5-6 and TRBJ2-3, with 9 bases fitting TRBD2. Unmatched junction bases numbered 10, after V lost 0 bases and J lost 2 bases. The CDR3 runs 18 residues. Germline V gives CDR1 SGHDT, CDR2 YYEEEE. CDR3 bases: TGTGCCAGCAGCTTGGCAGCGGGGGGACTCCCCCCCACAGATACGCAGTATTTT. Translated: CASSLAAGGLPPTDTQYF.

The CDR3 spells CASSLGRTSVHNEQFF. The CDR3 nucleotides are TGTGCCAGCAGCTTAGGAAGGACTAGCGTACACAATGAGCAGTTCTTC. This chain links TRBV7-9 with TRBJ2-1; 9 nucleotides line up with TRBD2. This CDR3 comprises 16 residues. Germline values: CDR1 SEHNR, CDR2 FQNEAQ (reference sequence). Germline trimming cut 1 base from V and 5 bases from J; bases unmatched to any gene: 6.

V is TRBV12-5 and J is TRBJ1-1; TRBD1 might be the D (6 bases). Trimming pared 4 bases from V and 5 bases from J, leaving 11 bases between. The CDR3 runs to 13 residues. Germline V CDR1 and CDR2: LGHNT, FRNRAP. The CDR3 DNA reads as TGTGCTAGTGGTTCGGACAGTGAGACTGAAGCTTTCTTT. Encoded protein: CASGSDSETEAFF.

The chain has TRBV6-4 and TRBJ1-5; 8 bases fit TRBD1. V shed 6 bases, J shed 0 bases, and the junction held 4 bases outside the gene matches. This CDR3 is 15 amino acids long. Per the germline V gene, CDR1 is MRHNA and CDR2 is SNTAGT. CDR3 amino acids: CASSLTGDSNQPQHF. The CDR3 DNA is TGTGCCAGCAGCTTGACAGGGGATAGCAATCAGCCCCAGCATTTT.

The V call is TRBV2, the J call TRBJ2-1; D gene uncertain. Per the germline V gene, CDR1 is SNHLY and CDR2 is FYNNEI. CDR3 length: 11 residues. V was clipped by 6 bases and J by 10 bases, with 10 bases between them. CDR3 DNA: TGTGCCAGCAGACTAATCTGGGAGCAGTTCTTC. Translating it yields CASRLIWEQFF.

The rearrangement uses TRBV10-3 and TRBJ1-1, with TRBD1 matching 8 bases. In germline, CDR1 is ENHRY, CDR2 SYGVKD. The CDR3 runs 17 residues. Trimming at V came to 4 bases and at J to 1 base, leaving 11 bases not matched to a gene. CDR3 DNA: TGTGCCATCAGTGGAACCCAAGACAGGGGAGGGAACACTGAAGCTTTCTTT. Amino acid sequence: CAISGTQDRGGNTEAFF.

The CDR3 region is CASRSEVAGWDEQYF. DNA for the CDR3: TGTGCCAGCCGAAGTGAGGTAGCGGGCTGGGATGAGCAGTACTTC. The chain employs TRBV2 and TRBJ2-7; TRBD2 matches 7 bases. Unmatched junction bases numbered 17, after V lost 8 bases and J lost 7 bases. Germline values: CDR1 SNHLY, CDR2 FYNNEI. There are 15 residues in the CDR3.

The chain couples TRBV9 to TRBJ2-7; 10 bases fit TRBD2. Germline V gene lookup returns CDR1 SGDLS and CDR2 YYNGEE. V shed 0 bases and J 6 bases; nucleotides not matched to a gene: 3. The CDR3 spans 14 residues. The CDR3 here is CASSVGLAGAEQYF. CDR3 in DNA: TGTGCCAGCAGCGTAGGTCTAGCGGGAGCCGAGCAGTACTTC. Full variable domain (missing parts from reference TRBV9 and TRBJ2-7): DSGVTQTPKHLITATGQRVTLRCSPRSGDLSVYWYQQSLDQGLQFLIQYYNGEERAKGNILERFSAQQFPDLHSELNLSSLELGDSALYFCASSVGLAGAEQYFGPGTRLTVT.

This chain uses TRBV6-1 with TRBJ2-5; tentative D call: TRBD2 (7 bases). The CDR3 consists of 15 residues. Per the germline V gene, CDR1 is MNHNS and CDR2 is SASEGT. Between the trimmed V and J ends, which lost 1 base and 5 bases, there was a span of 14 bases. CDR3 amino acids: CASSEVRGGFETQYF. CDR3 coding DNA: TGTGCCAGCAGTGAAGTAAGGGGGGGCTTCGAGACCCAGTACTTC.

J is TRBJ2-7 and V is TRBV10-2; D ambiguous. CDR1 and CDR2 from the germline V gene are WSHSY and SAAADI. V was pared by 5 bases and J by 1 base, with 6 bases between. The CDR3 is 12 residues long. The DNA for the CDR3 is TGCGCCAGCAGTTCAGGATCCTACGAGCAGTACTTC. Its translation: CASSSGSYEQYF.